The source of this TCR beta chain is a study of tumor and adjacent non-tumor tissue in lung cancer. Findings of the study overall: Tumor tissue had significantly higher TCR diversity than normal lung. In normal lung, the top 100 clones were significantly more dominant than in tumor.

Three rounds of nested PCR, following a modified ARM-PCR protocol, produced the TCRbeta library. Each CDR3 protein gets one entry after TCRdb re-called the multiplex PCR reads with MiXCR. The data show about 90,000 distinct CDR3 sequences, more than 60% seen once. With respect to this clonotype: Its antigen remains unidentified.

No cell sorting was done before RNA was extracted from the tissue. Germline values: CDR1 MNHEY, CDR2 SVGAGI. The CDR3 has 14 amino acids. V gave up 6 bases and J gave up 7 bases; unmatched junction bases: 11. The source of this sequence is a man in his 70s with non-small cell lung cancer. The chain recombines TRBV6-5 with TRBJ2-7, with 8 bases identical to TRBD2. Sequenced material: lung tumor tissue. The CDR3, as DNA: TGTGCCAGCAGCCCCGGGAGGGGGTTTTGGGAGCAGTACTTC. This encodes CASSPGRGFWEQYF.